This note documents a single T cell receptor (beta chain) sequence. Its binding antigen is unknown. No quality values exist for individual bases; no much larger clone is one base distant. For repertoire sequencing, TCR beta CDR3 regions were amplified from RNA transcripts. HTBI primers and the Qiagen OneStep RT-PCR kit were used in a first-round RT-PCR, which was followed by a second-round multiplex PCR, size selection and purification. The libraries underwent paired-end sequencing with 100 bp reads on an Illumina HiSeq2000. In the paper's pipeline: SOAPnuke was used to process the reads, removing any read that contained adapters or uncalled bases, had a mean Phred below 15, or lacked an exact match to the constant primer or identifier. High-quality paired reads were merged with COPE v1.2.5. Each unique nucleotide sequence was treated as a clonotype, and MiTCR v1.1 was used to align the clonotypes to the IMGT TRB V, D and J references. Analysis was restricted to V-J combinations with a frequency above 0.0001, which covered roughly 99% of repertoires. For each V-J combination, a TCR clonal expansion and chaos score was defined as the ratio of F50 clonal expansion to chaos observed in the TCRdist matrix. Welch's t-statistics and random forest were used to reduce features to about 13 V-J combinations, which were fed into a naive Bayes classifier. The Morisita-Horn index was used to measure how similar the thyroid and blood repertoires were. The public reads were reanalyzed by TCRdb: fastp trimming at Q25, MiXCR alignment, in-frame beta chains only. Here each entry gathers all rows of one CDR3 protein and keeps the most common genes and DNA. Here the V and J calls rest on TCRdb's processing, not on the authors' analysis. The sample yields hundreds of thousands of distinct CDR3 sequences; about 38% were counted once. The ten top clones hold around 3.3% of the sample.

Ophthalmopathy patients were characterized by moderately to severely active disease, a Clinical Activity Score of at least 3, a NOSPECS grade of at least 4, and a disease duration under 3 months. Patients with other autoimmune diseases, uncontrolled infections, pregnancy or lactation were excluded from the study. Clinical symptoms, serum thyroxine, TRAb, thyroid ultrasound and orbital computed tomography were used for diagnosis. Ficoll-Paque density gradient centrifugation was used to isolate PBMCs from about 9 ml of fresh peripheral blood. Trizol reagent was used to extract the total RNA, and its quality was then checked on an Agilent 2100 Bioanalyzer. The sample comes from a study of Graves' ophthalmopathy and Graves' hyperthyroidism listed by TCRdb under 2018. Regarding the research as a whole: Peripheral blood samples were taken at the time of initial diagnosis, before any treatment was given. The study used signatures of the TCR beta repertoire to tell Graves' ophthalmopathy apart from Graves' hyperthyroidism and to predict which patients would progress to ophthalmopathy. In total, some 130 blood samples were TCR-sequenced: around 42 ophthalmopathy, some 75 hyperthyroidism and some 17 hyperthyroidism-to-ophthalmopathy patients. To explore V-J signatures that separate ophthalmopathy from hyperthyroidism, a discovery set of about 96 patients was enrolled, consisting of fewer than 45 with ophthalmopathy and roughly 57 with stable hyperthyroidism. The independent validation cohort included roughly 19 hyperthyroidism patients plus 17 patients who later progressed from hyperthyroidism to ophthalmopathy. In roughly six hyperthyroidism patients, the T-cell repertoires found in thyroid tissue were compared with those found in blood. Following sampling, methimazole starting at 30 mg daily was administered to hyperthyroidism patients, and high-dose intravenous methylprednisolone was administered to ophthalmopathy patients.

The investigation overall reported the following: The 13-signature model separated ophthalmopathy from stable hyperthyroidism with roughly 88% sensitivity and about 81% specificity in cross-validation, and 80%/75% in the test set. In validation, the model predicted ophthalmopathy progression with about 71% sensitivity and approximately 72% specificity; approximately 12 predicted patients were CT-confirmed with GO in a median of approximately six months. Among expanded thyroid clonotypes with frequency above 0.001, most also showed up in blood, which suggests that blood repertoires may reflect the thyroid immune response. Sample size was not predetermined statistically, and investigators were not blinded to group allocation.

Sample: peripheral blood. This TCR was recovered from an adult man with Graves' ophthalmopathy.

CDR3 reads: CASSYSTGETQYF. The DNA sequence is as follows: TGTGCCAGCAGTTACTCGACAGGGGAGACCCAGTACTTC. Here the chain combines TRBV6-6 and TRBJ2-5, with 7 junctional bases fitting TRBD1. Sequences MNHNY (CDR1) and SVGAGI (CDR2) are obtained from the germline V gene (reference sequence). From cysteine to phenylalanine, the CDR3 is 13 amino acids long. Just the 39-base CDR3 DNA is kept, in frame starting at base 1. V has 0 bases trimmed and J has 5 bases trimmed; junction bases matching no gene number 0.